A selection of T cell receptor beta chains follows, all from one sample in a study of blood T cell repertoires in COVID-19. Profiling relied on immunoSEQ multiplex PCR, and the TCRdb table lists in-frame clones only, not all of them. Here the sample spans about 160,000 clones, just under 90% being singletons. Sequencing was done on a sample of peripheral blood. The receptors stem from a woman between 65 and 79 years old with COVID-19, enrolled during active disease. CDR3s include the opening cysteine and the closing phenylalanine or tryptophan. D genes are given only for firm matches. Clone size is not always given. Where it is, it says once, few, many or a class for expanded clones.

CDR3 DNA,CDR3 protein,clone size,D gene,V gene,J gene
TGTGCCTGGAGTGGGGACAGCCTTGCGAGCTCCTACGAGCAGTACTTC,CAWSGDSLASSYEQYF,NA,TRBD1,TRBV30,TRBJ2-7
TGTGCCAGCAGCCTCCGGGACAGGGGTGATGGCTACACCTTC,CASSLRDRGDGYTF,few,TRBD1,TRBV3-1/TRBV3-2,TRBJ1-2
TGTGCCAGCAGCCCCCCCGGGTCGGCTACCCTCTCGGATGGCTACACCTTC,CASSPPGSATLSDGYTF,NA,NA,TRBV7-6,TRBJ1-2
TGTGCCAGCAGTTTCCTAGGACAGGTGCTATTCTTT,CASSFLGQVLFF,NA,TRBD1,TRBV28,TRBJ1-1
TGTGCCAGCAGCTTGTGGGCAAAAGAGACCCAGTACTTC,CASSLWAKETQYF,NA,NA,TRBV7-3,TRBJ2-5
TGTGCCAGCATTCGGGCCCCGAAGACCGTCATCCGGGACACAATTTCACAAGAGACCCAGTACTTC,CASIRAPKTVIRDTISQETQYF,NA,NA,TRBV6-6,TRBJ2-5
TGTGCCAGCAGTTTCGACTATGGCTACACCTTC,CASSFDYGYTF,NA,NA,TRBV12-3/TRBV12-4,TRBJ1-2
TGCAGCGTTGAGACGGGGTATGGCTACACCTTC,CSVETGYGYTF,NA,NA,TRBV29-1,TRBJ1-2
TGTGCCAGCAGGGGGGGGACAGGGCTGAATTCACCCCTCCACTTT,CASRGGTGLNSPLHF,NA,NA,TRBV21-1,TRBJ1-6
TGTGCCAGCAGCCAGAAGGGGACAGGGGAGTACGAGCAGTACTTC,CASSQKGTGEYEQYF,NA,TRBD1,TRBV3-1/TRBV3-2,TRBJ2-7
TGTGCCAGCATTAGGTGGGGTGAGAGCGGGCTAAGCACAGATACGCAGTATTTT,CASIRWGESGLSTDTQYF,NA,NA,TRBV28,TRBJ2-3
TGTGCCAGTAAGGAGAGAGGAGGTGGCTACACCTTC,CASKERGGGYTF,NA,NA,TRBV19,TRBJ1-2
TGTGCCAGCAGATCGGGGGGCCCAGGAGAGACCCAGTACTTC,CASRSGGPGETQYF,NA,NA,TRBV6-5,TRBJ2-5
TGTGCCAGTAGTATAATCTCAGGGAACACTGAAGCTTTCTTT,CASSIISGNTEAFF,NA,NA,TRBV19,TRBJ1-1
TGTGCCTGGAGTGTAAACAGGAAATCTGAAAAACTGTTTTTT,CAWSVNRKSEKLFF,NA,NA,TRBV30,TRBJ1-4
TGCGCCAGCAGCCCTGGGGCGGCACTCCTTACTCAAGAGACCCAGTACTTC,CASSPGAALLTQETQYF,NA,NA,TRBV5-1,TRBJ2-5
TGTGCCAGCAGCCCGCGACAGGGATTAAGCTATGGCTACACCTTC,CASSPRQGLSYGYTF,once,TRBD1,TRBV5-6,TRBJ1-2
TGTGCCTGGAGTGTAAAGGACAGGGGTAGGGGCACTGAAGCTTTCTTT,CAWSVKDRGRGTEAFF,NA,TRBD1,TRBV30,TRBJ1-1
TGTGCCAGCAGTGCCTCCCCCGGGGGGTCACGTAACATTCAGTACTTC,CASSASPGGSRNIQYF,once,TRBD2,TRBV28,TRBJ2-4
TGTGCCAGCTCACCCCCTCGACAGGGGGAAAACATTCAGTACTTC,CASSPPRQGENIQYF,NA,TRBD1,TRBV18,TRBJ2-4
TGCGCCCGCCGCCGCGGCGGGGGGTCCTACGAGCAGTACTTC,CARRRGGGSYEQYF,once,TRBD2,TRBV10-1,TRBJ2-7
TGTGCCAGCACCCAAGAGAGGGGGTTAAAGGGATGGAACTATGGCTACACCTTC,CASTQERGLKGWNYGYTF,once,NA,TRBV28,TRBJ1-2
TGTGCCAGCAGTCTCGGACAGCCCAATCAGCCCCAGCATTTT,CASSLGQPNQPQHF,few,NA,TRBV28,TRBJ1-5
TGTGCCAGCAGTGATTGGGGAGGCGGCCTGACATATGGCTACACCTTC,CASSDWGGGLTYGYTF,NA,NA,TRBV2,TRBJ1-2
TGTGCCAGCAGCTTCGATTCAACTAGGGAGCAGTTCTTC,CASSFDSTREQFF,NA,NA,TRBV11-2,TRBJ2-1
TGTGCCAGCAGTGAGTGGACAGGTTCACCCCTCCACTTT,CASSEWTGSPLHF,NA,TRBD1,TRBV6-1,TRBJ1-6
TGCGCCAGCAGGAGGTTGGGGACAGGGACTAGCGAGCAGTACTTC,CASRRLGTGTSEQYF,NA,NA,TRBV5-1,TRBJ2-7
TGCAGCGTTGAAGAAGGCACAGGGGGCTATGGCTACACCTTC,CSVEEGTGGYGYTF,few,TRBD1,TRBV29-1,TRBJ1-2
TGTGCCAGCAGTGAAGCCCAACGGGCCATATATTTT,CASSEAQRAIYF,once,NA,TRBV2,TRBJ1-3